These T cell receptor beta chains were read from a single sample in a study of T cell responses to AZD1222 COVID-19 vaccine. Measured with immunoSEQ multiplex PCR; TCRdb has only the in-frame clones, and not every one. The table includes about 110,000 clones, approximately 90% detected once. The sequencing here drew on peripheral blood, taken 28 days after the second AZD1222 dose. These receptors all come from an adult who received the AZD1222 COVID-19 vaccine. CDR3s include the opening cysteine and the closing phenylalanine or tryptophan. A D gene is named only where the DNA matches it firmly. The size of a clone is reported for some rows only, either as once, few or many, or as a class for expanded clones.

>-|13|TRBJ2-7|TRBV18|TRBD1
TGTGCCAGCGGTAGCCAGGGGGCCTACGAGCAGTACTTC
CASGSQGAYEQYF
>-|14|TRBJ2-2|TRBV7-9|-
TGTGCCAGCAGCTACGGAAAAGGAACCGGGGAGCTGTTTTTT
CASSYGKGTGELFF
>-|18|TRBJ1-2|TRBV5-1|TRBD1
TGCGCCAGCAGCGGCGGGACAGGGCTACTCCCGGCGGGGAATGGCTACACCTTC
CASSGGTGLLPAGNGYTF
>-|14|TRBJ1-1|TRBV29-1|-
TGCAGCTCCCGGACAGCAAACATGAACACTGAAGCTTTCTTT
CSSRTANMNTEAFF
>-|16|TRBJ2-5|TRBV7-9|-
TGTGCCAGCAGCTTACTCCTGGGGGCCGATCTGGAGACCCAGTACTTC
CASSLLLGADLETQYF
>-|14|TRBJ2-7|TRBV6-2/TRBV6-3|-
TGTGCCAGCAGTTACTCGTTCGGGGACTACGAGCAGTACTTC
CASSYSFGDYEQYF
>-|15|TRBJ1-5|TRBV5-6|TRBD1
TGTGCCAGCAGCTTCTCGGGGACAGGGGGGTCGCCCCAGCATTTT
CASSFSGTGGSPQHF
>few|13|TRBJ1-3|TRBV15|-
TGTGCCACCAGCAGAGTTCCGTCAAACACCATATATTTT
CATSRVPSNTIYF
>-|13|TRBJ1-1|TRBV3-1/TRBV3-2|-
TGTGCCAGCAGCCAGACCGGGGACGGTGGTGCTTTCTTT
CASSQTGDGGAFF
>-|15|TRBJ2-1|TRBV14|-
TGTGCCAGCAGCCGTACCGGCCTAGCTACCAATGAGCAGTTCTTC
CASSRTGLATNEQFF
>once|13|TRBJ2-3|TRBV19|-
TGTGCCAGTAACCGGGACATGACAGATACGCAGTATTTT
CASNRDMTDTQYF
>-|15|TRBJ1-1|TRBV4-3|-
TGCGCCAGCAGCCAAGGGGAGGCGGGGTGGACTGAAGCTTTCTTT
CASSQGEAGWTEAFF
>-|14|TRBJ1-2|TRBV27|TRBD1
TGTGCCAGCAGTCTAGGACAGGGGAACTATGGCTACACCTTC
CASSLGQGNYGYTF
>-|15|TRBJ1-2|TRBV20-1|TRBD1
TGCAGTGCTAGTTTACCGGGACAGGGGGCGTATGGCTACACCTTC
CSASLPGQGAYGYTF
>-|14|TRBJ2-7|TRBV7-9|-
TGTGCCAGCAGCTTCTCTTCAGTGAAGCACGAGCAGTACTTC
CASSFSSVKHEQYF
>once|13|TRBJ1-4|TRBV5-1|-
TGCGCCAGCAGCTTGGACAGTAACGAAAAACTGTTTTTT
CASSLDSNEKLFF
>-|14|TRBJ2-2|TRBV11-1|TRBD1
TGTGCCAGCAGCACCCGGACAGGGCCCGGGGAGCTGTTTTTT
CASSTRTGPGELFF
>-|15|TRBJ2-1|TRBV7-2|-
TGTGCCAGCAGCCCCACTCGAAGCTCCTACAATGAGCAGTTCTTC
CASSPTRSSYNEQFF
>-|15|TRBJ2-3|TRBV6-4|-
TGTGCCAGCAGTGACTCGGGGAGTAGCACAGATACGCAGTATTTT
CASSDSGSSTDTQYF
>-|15|TRBJ2-1|TRBV11-3|-
TGTGCCAGCAGCTTAGAGAGGTTCGGGAGCAATGAGCAGTTCTTC
CASSLERFGSNEQFF
>-|16|TRBJ2-7|TRBV6-5|-
TGTGCCAGCAGTTACTCGAAGGAGAAACTCTCCTACGAGCAGTACTTC
CASSYSKEKLSYEQYF
>-|15|TRBJ2-1|TRBV4-1|-
TGCGCCAGCAGCCAAGATGCAGGAGCCTACAATGAGCAGTTCTTC
CASSQDAGAYNEQFF
>-|11|TRBJ1-4|TRBV19|-
TGTGCCAGTAAGGAGAATGAAAAACTGTTTTTT
CASKENEKLFF
>-|14|TRBJ1-3|TRBV3-1/TRBV3-2|-
TGTGCCAGCAGCCCACCTCAGGGCCCAAACACCATATATTTT
CASSPPQGPNTIYF
>-|14|TRBJ2-7|TRBV5-4|TRBD1
TGTGCCAGCAGCTTGGTACAGGGGGCGCGGGAGCAGTACTTC
CASSLVQGAREQYF
>once|14|TRBJ1-2|TRBV11-2|TRBD1
TGTGCCAGCAGCTTAGGGACAGGGAACTATGGCTACACCTTC
CASSLGTGNYGYTF
>-|15|TRBJ1-1|TRBV6-2/TRBV6-3|TRBD1
TGTGCCAGCAGTTACGGTGGACAGGGAAGAACTGAAGCTTTCTTT
CASSYGGQGRTEAFF
>medium-sized|15|TRBJ2-1|TRBV15|-
TGTGCCACCAGCAGTCCGCCCGGAGGCTACAATGAGCAGTTCTTC
CATSSPPGGYNEQFF
>-|16|TRBJ1-3|TRBV28|TRBD1
TGTGCCAGCAGTTACACAGGGGGGTTGGGTGGAAACACCATATATTTT
CASSYTGGLGGNTIYF
>once|12|TRBJ1-2|TRBV2|-
TGTGCCAGCACGCGGACGGATTATGGCTACACCTTC
CASTRTDYGYTF
>-|15|TRBJ2-3|TRBV4-3|TRBD2
TGCGCCAGCAGCCTCAAGACTAGCGGGCCAGATACGCAGTATTTT
CASSLKTSGPDTQYF
>-|14|TRBJ2-7|TRBV27|-
TGTGCCAGCAGTTTATTTCAGGGATCCTACGAGCAGTACTTC
CASSLFQGSYEQYF
>few|17|TRBJ2-3|TRBV9|TRBD2
TGTGCCAGCAGCTTCGGGACTAGCGGGGCTTACACAGATACGCAGTATTTT
CASSFGTSGAYTDTQYF
>-|13|TRBJ2-7|TRBV12-3/TRBV12-4|TRBD1
TGTGCCAGCAGCTCGGGACAGGTCTACGAGCAGTACTTC
CASSSGQVYEQYF
>-|15|TRBJ2-7|TRBV25-1|-
TGTGCCAGCAGTGAATATGGGGGTGAGGGCTACGAGCAGTACTTC
CASSEYGGEGYEQYF
>once|15|TRBJ2-1|TRBV5-6|-
TGTGCCAGCAGCTCGGACTTCGAAGGTCACAATGAGCAGTTCTTC
CASSSDFEGHNEQFF
>-|13|TRBJ2-1|TRBV30|-
TGTGCTCACGCCGAAAGCTCCTACAATGAGCAGTTCTTC
CAHAESSYNEQFF
>-|13|TRBJ1-2|TRBV5-4|-
TGTGCCAGCAGCTTGGACAGGGATAGAGGCTACACCTTC
CASSLDRDRGYTF
>-|13|TRBJ2-7|TRBV18|-
TGTGCCAGCTCACCGGGGATCTACTACGAGCAGTACTTC
CASSPGIYYEQYF
>-|14|TRBJ1-1|TRBV6-5|-
TGTGCCAGCAGTTACTCTCGGGGGGACACTGAAGCTTTCTTT
CASSYSRGDTEAFF
>-|13|TRBJ1-1|TRBV7-9|-
TGTGCCAGCAGCCCCATGATATTGACTGAAGCTTTCTTT
CASSPMILTEAFF
>-|14|TRBJ2-6|TRBV7-8|-
TGTGCCAGCAGCTTAGTGGCTGGGGCCAACGTCCTGACTTTC
CASSLVAGANVLTF
>-|12|TRBJ2-7|TRBV5-6|-
TGTGCCAGCAGCTCATGGCTTTACGAGCAGTACTTC
CASSSWLYEQYF
>-|15|TRBJ2-7|TRBV6-5|-
TGTGCCAGCAGACTGGGACAAGGAAGCTACTACGAGCAGTACTTC
CASRLGQGSYYEQYF
>-|15|TRBJ1-2|TRBV5-1|-
TGCGCCAGCAGCAATCTACAGGGCGGAGACTATGGCTACACCTTC
CASSNLQGGDYGYTF
>-|14|TRBJ1-2|TRBV28|TRBD1
TGTGCCAGCAGTCCGCCCGACAGGGGGTTAGGCTACACCTTC
CASSPPDRGLGYTF
>-|16|TRBJ1-2|TRBV19|-
TGTGCCAGTAGTATAGCTGTCCGGGGCGCGAACTATGGCTACACCTTC
CASSIAVRGANYGYTF
>once|13|TRBJ2-3|TRBV5-4|-
TGTGCCAGCAGCTTGGCGACTTCAGATACGCAGTATTTT
CASSLATSDTQYF
>-|14|TRBJ1-1|TRBV5-8|-
TGTGCCAGCAGCTCACGGTCCGTGAACACTGAAGCTTTCTTT
CASSSRSVNTEAFF
>once|14|TRBJ2-3|TRBV28|TRBD2
TGTGCCAGCACCCCCGGGGGGGGCACAGATACGCAGTATTTT
CASTPGGGTDTQYF
>-|15|TRBJ2-2|TRBV4-3|-
TGCGCCAGCAGCCAGCACAGGGTCTCCACCGGGGAGCTGTTTTTT
CASSQHRVSTGELFF
>-|12|TRBJ1-5|TRBV28|-
TGTGCCAGCAGTTTAGACAGTCAGCCCCAGCATTTT
CASSLDSQPQHF
>-|15|TRBJ2-7|TRBV20-1|TRBD2
TGCAGTGCTAGTGGAAGCGGGGGGAATACCTACGAGCAGTACTTC
CSASGSGGNTYEQYF